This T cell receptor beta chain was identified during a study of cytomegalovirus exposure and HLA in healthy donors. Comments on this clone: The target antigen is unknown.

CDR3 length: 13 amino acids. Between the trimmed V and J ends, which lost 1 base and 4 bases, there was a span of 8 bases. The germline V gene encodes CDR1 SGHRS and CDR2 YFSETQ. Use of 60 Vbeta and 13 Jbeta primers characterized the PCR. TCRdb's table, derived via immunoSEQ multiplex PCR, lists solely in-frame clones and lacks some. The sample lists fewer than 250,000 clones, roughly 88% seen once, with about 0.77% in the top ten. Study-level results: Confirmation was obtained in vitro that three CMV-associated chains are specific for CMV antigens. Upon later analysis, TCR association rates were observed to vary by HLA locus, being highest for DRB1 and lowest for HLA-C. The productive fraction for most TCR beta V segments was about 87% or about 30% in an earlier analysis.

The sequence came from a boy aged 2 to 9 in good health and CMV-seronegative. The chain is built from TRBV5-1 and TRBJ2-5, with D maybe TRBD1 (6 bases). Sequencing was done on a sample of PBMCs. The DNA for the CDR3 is TGCGCCAGCAGCTTGACAGGGACAGAGACCCAGTACTTC. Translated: CASSLTGTETQYF.